The clone carrying this TCR beta chain has just a few counts. Antigen specificity is unknown. The CDR3 is 13 residues long. Germline-derived CDR1 and CDR2 are SNHLY and FYNNEI. V was cut by 7 bases and J by 3 bases, with 11 bases left in between. The source of the sample is a study of beta chain features in type 1 diabetes. Study-wide points: Within the patient group, naive, central memory and Treg TCRB repertoires appeared more similar to each other than within healthy donors. Equally in patients and controls, PCR might preferentially amplify shorter templates.

Since all of the isolated RNA was reverse transcribed, expressed TCRB transcripts were what got sequenced. Clones were read by immunoSEQ multiplex PCR, and TCRdb kept only the in-frame ones, dropping some. The sample has tens of thousands of clones; under 35% are singletons. Sequencing was performed on stem cell memory CD4+ T cells from blood. The J gene is TRBJ2-3, the V gene TRBV2, with a tentative D call TRBD1 (5 bases). This sequence was found in a woman aged 18-30 years in good health. For the CDR3, the DNA is TGTGCCAGCATCGAAAGGGGAACAGATACGCAGTATTTT. It specifies CASIERGTDTQYF.